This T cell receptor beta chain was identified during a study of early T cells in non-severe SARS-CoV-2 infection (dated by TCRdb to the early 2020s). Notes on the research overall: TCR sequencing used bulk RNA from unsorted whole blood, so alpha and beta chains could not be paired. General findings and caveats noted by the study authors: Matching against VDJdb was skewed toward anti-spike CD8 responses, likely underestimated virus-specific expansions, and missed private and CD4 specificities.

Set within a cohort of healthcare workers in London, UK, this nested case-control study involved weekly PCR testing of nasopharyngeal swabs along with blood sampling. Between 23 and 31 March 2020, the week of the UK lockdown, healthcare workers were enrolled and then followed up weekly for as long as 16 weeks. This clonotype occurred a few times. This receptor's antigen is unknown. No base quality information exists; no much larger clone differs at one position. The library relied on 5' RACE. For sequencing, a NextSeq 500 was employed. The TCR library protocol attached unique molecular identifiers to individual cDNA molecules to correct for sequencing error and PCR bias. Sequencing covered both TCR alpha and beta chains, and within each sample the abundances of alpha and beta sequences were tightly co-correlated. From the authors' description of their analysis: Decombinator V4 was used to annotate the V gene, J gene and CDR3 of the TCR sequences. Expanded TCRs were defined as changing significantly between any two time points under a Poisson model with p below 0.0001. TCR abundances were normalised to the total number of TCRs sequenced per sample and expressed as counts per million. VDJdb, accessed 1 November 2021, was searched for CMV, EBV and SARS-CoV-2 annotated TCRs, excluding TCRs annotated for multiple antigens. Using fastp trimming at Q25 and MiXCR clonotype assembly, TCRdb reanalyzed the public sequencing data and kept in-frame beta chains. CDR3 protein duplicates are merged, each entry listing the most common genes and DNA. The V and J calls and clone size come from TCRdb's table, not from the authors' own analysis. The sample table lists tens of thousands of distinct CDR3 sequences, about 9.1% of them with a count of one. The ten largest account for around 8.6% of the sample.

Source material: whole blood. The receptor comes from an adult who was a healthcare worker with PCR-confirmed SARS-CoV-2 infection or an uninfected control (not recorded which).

In nucleotides, the sequence is TGTGCCAGCAGTAACATTGGGCTTTTCTTT. This is translated as CASSNIGLFF. The chain is assembled from TRBV21-1 and TRBJ1-1. TRBV21-1 constitutes a pseudogene. CDR3 length: 10 amino acids, cysteine to phenylalanine. Only the CDR3 part of the read is kept: 30 bases, read in frame from the first base.